Many counts were recorded for the clone carrying this T cell receptor (beta chain). The antigen remains undetermined. Synthesis of cDNA was performed by 5'RACE using 10-nucleotide random UMIs. TCRdb fed the 5' RACE reads into MiXCR, producing one record per CDR3 protein. The sample records roughly 34,000 distinct CDR3 sequences, approximately 4.3% being singletons. V lost 2 bases and J 2 bases, leaving 10 bases between the germline ends. CDR3 size: 15 residues. Germline lookup yields CDR1 MNHEY and CDR2 SVGEGT. The source of the sample is a study of neurological immune-mediated disorders. Whole-study findings and limits: There were no CDR3 amino acid sequences shared by expanded clones across subjects, a result suggesting private repertoires in all groups. While HTLV-1-associated myelopathy showed the greatest TCR clonal expansion, multiple sclerosis showed the least, falling below healthy controls.

This TCR was recovered from a young man in good health. Material for sequencing was PBMCs. The chain employs TRBV6-2 or TRBV6-3 and TRBJ1-3; weak D call: TRBD1 (5 bases). CDR3 region: CASSYGGTTGNTIYF. CDR3 DNA sequence: TGTGCCAGCAGTTACGGGGGGACTACTGGAAACACCATATATTTT.